The T cell receptor (beta chain) under discussion was sequenced for a study of T cells expressing NK-cell markers. As for the study in general: Seven donors tested HCMV-seropositive and one tested seronegative among the eight sequenced.

Production of TCR beta cDNA relied on 5'RACE template switching with UMIs. For each CDR3 protein, TCRdb gives one entry from its re-call of the 5' RACE reads, without DNA. The listing records about 150,000 distinct CDR3 sequences. This TCR was recovered from a woman between 45 and 60 years old in good health. Sequencing was carried out using blood T cells: a sorted CD56 or NKG2C T cell subset, CD4+ or CD8+ T cells, or bulk PBMC T cells (not recorded which).

CDR3 region: CASSLLGYNSPLHF. The rearrangement uses TRBV5-6 and TRBJ1-6. Germline values: CDR1 SGHDT, CDR2 YYEEEE. This CDR3 spans 14 amino acids.